This T cell receptor (beta chain) was identified during a study of molecular identifiers for immune sequencing clone quantification. Turning to this clonotype: A much larger clone differs by one base, so this may be a read error.

TCRdb called the PCR reads again in MiXCR, with one record for every CDR3 protein. This table holds approximately 90,000 distinct CDR3 sequences, roughly 26% found once. Germline V CDR1 and CDR2: MNHEY, SMNVEV (reference sequence). The CDR3 covers 14 residues. It was from roughly 21,000 to 960,000 sorted cells, with 10%, 30% or 50% RNA, that naive CD8 libraries came. Sequenced input: naive CD8+ T cells from blood, with Jurkat cell RNA spiked in. Subset: FACS-sorted CD8+CD4-CCR7+CD45RA+ naive T cells. The sequence was collected from a human donor in good health. Some libraries in this study had Jurkat cell RNA spiked in. The chain carries TRBV27 and TRBJ2-7; TRBD1 aligns across 7 bases. Here the CDR3 reads CASSLGTAAYGQYF. The CDR3 DNA reads TGTGCCAGCAGTTTAGGGACAGCCGCCTACGGGCAGTACTTC.